Below are 16 T cell receptor beta chains sequenced from a single sample in a study of shared clonotypes between healthy human individuals. TCRdb's copy holds only in-frame clones and misses some; the assay was immunoSEQ multiplex PCR. The sample has around 2.3 million clones; almost 96% are singletons. Sequenced: naive CD4+ T cells sorted from blood. Stated subset: CD45RA+ positively selected. The receptor set was obtained from a man between 18 and 35 years old in good health.

V and J are TRBV4-1 and TRBJ1-2; possibly TRBD1 for D (5 bases). Per germline, CDR1 MGHRA and CDR2 YSYEKL. The CDR3 sequence is 14 residues long. V lost 6 bases to trimming and J lost 3 bases, with 14 bases between them. CDR3 sequence: CASSLSRVDYGYTF. The CDR3 nucleotides are TGCGCCAGCAGTCTAAGCAGGGTTGACTATGGCTACACCTTC.

This clone was recorded once. The V call is TRBV29-1, the J call TRBJ1-2; D unresolved. Deletions cut 7 bases from V and 0 bases from J, with 9 bases between. Per the germline V gene, CDR1 is SQVTM and CDR2 is ANQGSEA. CDR3 length: 12 amino acids. For the CDR3, the DNA is TGCAGCGCTGCAGAATCTAACTATGGCTACACCTTC. This gives the protein CSAAESNYGYTF.

The chain is built from TRBV2 and TRBJ2-2; TRBD2 agrees at 8 bases. CDR1 SNHLY and CDR2 FYNNEI come from the germline V gene. The CDR3 has 16 amino acids. V dropped 6 bases and J dropped 1; count of bases not matched to a gene: 7. DNA for the CDR3: TGTGCCAGCAGGCCGTCTAGCGGGCGGAACACCGGGGAGCTGTTTTTT. The encoded protein is CASRPSSGRNTGELFF. The whole variable domain, remainder taken from reference TRBV2 and TRBJ2-2, is EPEVTQTPSHQVTQMGQEVILRCVPISNHLYFYWYRQILGQKVEFLVSFYNNEISEKSEIFDDQFSVERPDGSNFTLKIRSTKLEDSAMYFCASRPSSGRNTGELFFGEGSRLTVL.

The J gene is TRBJ1-5, the V gene TRBV27; TRBD1 matches 8 bases. Trimming removed 5 bases from V and 2 bases from J; junction bases left unmatched: 8. The CDR3 loop spans 16 amino acids. CDR1 is MNHEY and CDR2 is SMNVEV in the germline V gene (reference sequence). CDR3 bases: TGTGCCAGCAGTCCCACCTCGACAGGGGGCAATCAGCCCCAGCATTTT. It codes for CASSPTSTGGNQPQHF.

The chain uses TRBV5-1 and TRBJ2-1; 8 nucleotides line up with TRBD1. The length of the CDR3 is 14 residues. Germline V gives CDR1 SGHRS, CDR2 YFSETQ. The V gene end was trimmed by 3 bases and the J gene end by 5 bases; junction bases not matched to a gene: 4. The CDR3, as DNA: TGCGCCAGCAGCTGGGGGACAGGAGACAATGAGCAGTTCTTC. This encodes CASSWGTGDNEQFF. Drawing the rest from reference TRBV5-1 and TRBJ2-1, the complete variable domain is KAGVTQTPRYLIKTRGQQVTLSCSPISGHRSVSWYQQTPGQGLQFLFEYFSETQRNKGNFPGRFSGRQFSNSRSEMNVSTLELGDSALYLCASSWGTGDNEQFFGPGTRLTVL.

The chain carries TRBV6-5 and TRBJ1-4; possible D gene TRBD1, 5 bases. The germline V gene encodes CDR1 MNHEY and CDR2 SVGAGI. The CDR3 length is 14 residues. Trimming pared 2 bases from V and 6 bases from J, leaving 10 bases between. In DNA form, the CDR3 reads TGTGCCAGCAGTTACGCCAGGGCAGATGAAAAACTGTTTTTT. It specifies CASSYARADEKLFF.

The chain is built from TRBV7-9 and TRBJ2-2, with 11 bases matching TRBD2. Germline V gene data show CDR1 as SEHNR and CDR2 as FQNEAQ (reference sequence). This CDR3 is 18 amino acids long. Trimming removed 0 bases from V and 3 bases from J; junction bases left unmatched: 6. In DNA, the CDR3 is TGTGCCAGCAGCTTAGCGTTTCTAGCGGGGGGACACACCGGGGAGCTGTTTTTT. It translates to CASSLAFLAGGHTGELFF.

Details on this clone: In the same sample, other DNA sequences code for this CDR3. The rearrangement uses TRBV7-2 and TRBJ1-5; D is uncertain. V was cut by 1 base and J by 4 bases, with 8 bases left in between. Looked up from germline, CDR1 is SGHTA and CDR2 is FQGNSA. The CDR3 sequence is 14 residues long. In nucleotides, the CDR3 is TGTGCCAGCAGCTTAGGGCAGAATAATCAGCCCCAGCATTTT. It translates to CASSLGQNNQPQHF.

To note about this clone: This same CDR3 is encoded by further DNA sequences in the sample. The chain couples TRBV7-2 to TRBJ2-7; TRBD2 aligns across 15 bases. Germline V lookup: CDR1 SGHTA, CDR2 FQGNSA. V shed 5 bases, J shed 7 bases, and the junction held 6 bases outside the gene matches. This CDR3 comprises 15 residues. In nucleotides, the CDR3 is TGTGCCAGCAGCCCCCCGGGACTAGCGGGAGGTGAGCAGTACTTC. It translates to CASSPPGLAGGEQYF.

The chain recombines TRBV6-6 with TRBJ1-1; weak D call: TRBD1 (5 bases). The germline V gene has CDR1 MNHNY and CDR2 SVGAGI (reference sequence). V lost 4 bases, J lost 3 bases, and 15 bases lay in between. The CDR3 contains 15 residues. CDR3 sequence: CASSFLGGVDTEAFF. In DNA form, the CDR3 reads TGTGCCAGCAGTTTCCTCGGGGGGGTGGACACTGAAGCTTTCTTT.

This chain connects TRBV4-1 to TRBJ1-6; D is possibly TRBD1 (6 bases). The CDR3 length is 16 residues. With 2 bases removed from V and 10 bases from J, the gap between germline ends came to 18 bases. Germline V gene lookup returns CDR1 MGHRA and CDR2 YSYEKL. The CDR3 sequence: CASSQPLQGVGSPLHF. DNA for the CDR3: TGCGCCAGCAGCCAACCCTTACAGGGCGTCGGCTCACCCCTCCACTTT.

The chain recombines TRBV18 with TRBJ2-7, with D unclear. Germline values: CDR1 KGHSH, CDR2 LQKENI. Trimming stripped 3 bases from V and 3 bases from J, with 15 bases between. CDR3 length: 15 residues. The CDR3 DNA follows: TGTGCCAGCTCACCGGGGATCCAGAGACTCTACGAGCAGTACTTC. Translation: CASSPGIQRLYEQYF.

This sequence joins TRBV25-1 and TRBJ2-5; the D gene could be TRBD1 or TRBD2 (5 bases each). Germline loops: CDR1 MGHDK, CDR2 SYGVNS. With 4 bases removed from V and 1 base from J, the gap between germline ends came to 10 bases. The length of the CDR3 is 14 residues. DNA for the CDR3: TGTGCCAGCAGTGGATCAGGGAGCCAAGAGACCCAGTACTTC. It translates to CASSGSGSQETQYF.

V and J are TRBV4-3 and TRBJ2-7; D is ambiguous. The CDR3 length is 15 residues. CDR1 and CDR2 (germline): LGHNA, YSLEER. Trimming removed 0 bases at V and 2 bases at J, with 11 bases between. CDR3 region: CASSQDLGPPYEQYF. The CDR3 region has the DNA TGCGCCAGCAGCCAAGATCTCGGTCCCCCCTACGAGCAGTACTTC.

As to this clone: This sample also contains other DNA sequences that code for the same CDR3. The CDR3 here is CASRPGPSYEQYF. DNA of the CDR3: TGTGCCAGCAGACCGGGCCCGAGCTACGAGCAGTACTTC. This chain uses TRBV6-5 with TRBJ2-7; D unclear. Germline V gene lookup returns CDR1 MNHEY and CDR2 SVGAGI. The CDR3 sequence is 13 residues long. The V end lost 6 bases, the J end lost 3 bases, and 12 bases lay between the germline ends.

The V and J genes are TRBV28 and TRBJ1-2, with D maybe TRBD1 (6 bases). V gave up 3 bases and J gave up 8 bases, with 16 bases separating them. The germline V gene has CDR1 MDHEN and CDR2 SYDVKM. This CDR3 has 14 residues. CDR3 coding DNA: TGTGCCAGCAGTTTGATGTCAGGGGCGGGCGGCTACACCTTC. It translates to CASSLMSGAGGYTF.